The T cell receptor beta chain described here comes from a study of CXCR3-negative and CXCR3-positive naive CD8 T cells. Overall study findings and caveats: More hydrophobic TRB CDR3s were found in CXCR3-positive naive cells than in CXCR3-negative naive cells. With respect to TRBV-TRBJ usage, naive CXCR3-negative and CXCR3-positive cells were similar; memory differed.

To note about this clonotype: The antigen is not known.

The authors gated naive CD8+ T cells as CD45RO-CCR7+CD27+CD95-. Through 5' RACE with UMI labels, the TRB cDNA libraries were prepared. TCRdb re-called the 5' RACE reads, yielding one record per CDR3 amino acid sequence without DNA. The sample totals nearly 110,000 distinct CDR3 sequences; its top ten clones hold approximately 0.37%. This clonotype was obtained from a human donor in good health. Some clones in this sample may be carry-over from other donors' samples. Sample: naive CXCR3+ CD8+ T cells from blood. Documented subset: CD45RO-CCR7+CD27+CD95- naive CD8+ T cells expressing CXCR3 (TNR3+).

The chain's CDR3 is CASSTRLGQGASNEKLFF. The chain joins TRBV13 to TRBJ1-4; TCRdb selects TRBD1, and the lack of DNA leaves this call unchecked. This CDR3 has 18 amino acids. The germline CDR1 and CDR2 sequences are PRHDT and FYEKMQ (reference sequence).